The rows below give T cell receptor beta chains drawn from one sample of a study of T cells after yellow fever vaccination. TCRdb passed the 5' RACE reads through MiXCR, listing each CDR3 protein once. The sample consists of 250,000 to 300,000 distinct CDR3 sequences, about 5.2% of them appearing once. The sample consisted of CD4+ T cells sorted from PBMCs, taken on the day of the yellow fever booster vaccination. The receptors were gathered from a man younger than 35 who received the YFV17D yellow fever vaccine. CDR3s include the opening cysteine and the closing phenylalanine or tryptophan. A D gene is named only where the DNA matches it firmly. Clone size is stated in some rows and not others, as once, few, many or a class when expanded.

D	J	V	size	DNA	CDR3
NA	TRBJ1-4	TRBV7-9	NA	TGTGCCAGCAGACCACCATGGGGCAGGGCAACTAATGAAAAACTGTTTTTT	CASRPPWGRATNEKLFF
TRBD1	TRBJ2-1	TRBV6-2/TRBV6-3	few	TGTGCCATCAGACAGGGCTATAACAATGAGCAGTTCTTC	CAIRQGYNNEQFF
NA	TRBJ2-3	TRBV11-2	few	TGTGCCAGCAGCACACCCAAGGGGGGGGCCACAGATACGCAGTATTTT	CASSTPKGGATDTQYF
NA	TRBJ1-2	TRBV20-1	NA	TGCAGTGCTAGAGATCCTGGCTACACCTTC	CSARDPGYTF
NA	TRBJ1-4	TRBV6-6	few	TGTGCCAGCAGGGGGAGGGACTTAGGCAGGGAAAAACTGTTTTTT	CASRGRDLGREKLFF
TRBD1	TRBJ1-1	TRBV4-3	NA	TGCGCCAGCAGCCAAGATCCAGGAGGGGGCGCGAACACTGAAGCTTTCTTT	CASSQDPGGGANTEAFF
NA	TRBJ2-3	TRBV7-2	NA	TGTGCCAGCAGCTTAGAATTAGGCACAGATACGCAGTATTTT	CASSLELGTDTQYF
TRBD2	TRBJ2-3	TRBV7-2	few	TGTGCCAGCAGCCCTCTACTAGCGGGGGGCACAGATACGCAGTATTTT	CASSPLLAGGTDTQYF
TRBD2	TRBJ2-3	TRBV3-1	few	TGTGCCAGCAGCCCCGGAGTAGCGGGGCCTACGCAGTATTTT	CASSPGVAGPTQYF
NA	TRBJ2-2	TRBV12-3/TRBV12-4	many	TGTGCCAGCAGTTTACTAGAGGGGACCGGGGAGCTGTTTTTT	CASSLLEGTGELFF
NA	TRBJ2-5	TRBV20-1	NA	TGCAGTGCTAGGGGACGCCGGGGGCAAGAGACCCAGTACTTC	CSARGRRGQETQYF
TRBD2	TRBJ2-3	TRBV3-1	many	TGTGCCAGCAGCCAAGATCCCGGGGGGGCCCGCAATACGCAGTATTTT	CASSQDPGGARNTQYF
NA	TRBJ2-5	TRBV28	many	TGTGCCACCTGGACCACCCAAGAGACCCAGTACTTC	CATWTTQETQYF
NA	TRBJ1-2	TRBV20-1	few	TGCAGTGCTACCGAGACTAACTATGGCTACACCTTC	CSATETNYGYTF
NA	TRBJ2-5	TRBV7-8	NA	TGTGCCAGCAGCGGCCGGGCGGGCTGGGAGACCCAGTACTTC	CASSGRAGWETQYF
TRBD2	TRBJ2-3	TRBV5-1	NA	TGCGCCAGCAGCTCGACGCGGGGGGGCACAGATACGCAGTATTTT	CASSSTRGGTDTQYF
NA	TRBJ2-4	TRBV7-2	many	TGTGCCAGCAGCCCCGACGGGGTAGCCAAAAACATTCAGTACTTC	CASSPDGVAKNIQYF
NA	TRBJ2-1	TRBV20-1	NA	TGCAGTGCTAGACGTATCAACTCCTACAATGAGCAGTTCTTC	CSARRINSYNEQFF
TRBD1	TRBJ1-2	TRBV20-1	NA	TGCAGTCCGGGACAGCCAGGTGGCTACACCTTC	CSPGQPGGYTF
TRBD2	TRBJ2-7	TRBV12-3/TRBV12-4	few	TGTGCCAGCAGTGGGGGACTAGCGGTTAATCGGGGCGAGCAGTACTTC	CASSGGLAVNRGEQYF
TRBD2	TRBJ2-4	TRBV20-1	NA	TGCAGTGCTAGAGATGGGGGGGTTGGGGACATTCAGTACTTC	CSARDGGVGDIQYF
NA	TRBJ1-2	TRBV3-1	many	TGTGCCAGCAGCTACACGGCGTTTGAGGGCTACACCTTC	CASSYTAFEGYTF
NA	TRBJ2-3	TRBV12-3/TRBV12-4	many	TGTGCCAGCAGTACGGACCCCTCTAGGGCAGATACGCAGTATTTT	CASSTDPSRADTQYF
TRBD2	TRBJ2-5	TRBV4-2	many	TGTGCCAGCAGCCAAGAAAGGGTGACTAGCGGGGGGCCCCAGTACTTC	CASSQERVTSGGPQYF
NA	TRBJ2-3	TRBV4-3	many	TGCGCCAGCAGCCAAGATCCCCCGCAAAACGGTGGGACGCAGTATTTT	CASSQDPPQNGGTQYF
NA	TRBJ2-6	TRBV4-3	NA	TGCGCCAGCAGCCAAGAAGCGAGCGGGGCCAACGTCCTGACTTTC	CASSQEASGANVLTF
NA	TRBJ2-2	TRBV5-1	few	TGCGCCAGCAGGGTATCGGAGAGCACCGGGGAGCTGTTTTTT	CASRVSESTGELFF
NA	TRBJ2-1	TRBV27	few	TGTGCCAGCAGTCCGGACAACGGTGTTAGTGAGCAGTTCTTC	CASSPDNGVSEQFF
NA	TRBJ1-3	TRBV11-1	few	TGTGCCAGCAGCTTAGCGGGGACACCCGGAAACACCATATATTTT	CASSLAGTPGNTIYF
TRBD1	TRBJ1-4	TRBV7-2	few	TGTGCCAGCAGGCCTCAGGGGGCGGCTAATGAAAAACTGTTTTTT	CASRPQGAANEKLFF
TRBD1	TRBJ1-1	TRBV4-2	many	TGTGCCAGCAGCCCACACGGACAGGGGGGCCCTGAAGCTTTCTTT	CASSPHGQGGPEAFF
NA	TRBJ1-5	TRBV20-1	few	TGCAGTGCTAGTTCCGGCATCGGAACTCAGCCCCAGCATTTT	CSASSGIGTQPQHF
NA	TRBJ2-2	TRBV6-2/TRBV6-3	few	TGTGCCAGCACGGACGGGGTGAACACCGGGGAGCTGTTTTTT	CASTDGVNTGELFF
NA	TRBJ2-1	TRBV7-2	NA	TGTGCCAGCAGCTTAGCGCGGGTGGGCAATGAGCAGTTCTTC	CASSLARVGNEQFF
TRBD1	TRBJ2-3	TRBV4-3	many	TGCGCCAGCAGCCAAGGAGGGGGACAGGGCACAGATACGCAGTATTTT	CASSQGGGQGTDTQYF
TRBD2	TRBJ2-1	TRBV3-1	once	TGTGCCAGCAGCCAGCTAGGACTAGACCCCCAGCAGTTCTTC	CASSQLGLDPQQFF
NA	TRBJ2-3	TRBV20-1	NA	TGCAGTGCTACCGCTAGAAGTGTAGGCACAGATACGCAGTATTTT	CSATARSVGTDTQYF
NA	TRBJ2-3	TRBV5-1	many	TGCGCCAGCAGCCAGGGCCAAGGGGCAGATACGCAGTATTTT	CASSQGQGADTQYF
NA	TRBJ2-1	TRBV27	NA	TGTGCCAGCAGTTTGTCCCCCTCGGGCAATGAGCAGTTCTTC	CASSLSPSGNEQFF
TRBD2	TRBJ2-7	TRBV20-1	few	TGCAGTGCGCACCGGGGCGGGGGGCTCCCCTACGAGCAGTACTTC	CSAHRGGGLPYEQYF
NA	TRBJ2-3	TRBV20-1	many	TGCAGTGCTACAAGAGGGTCCACAGATACGCAGTATTTT	CSATRGSTDTQYF
TRBD2	TRBJ2-5	TRBV9	few	TGTGCCAGCAGCGCCCTCGGACTAGCGGGGGTAGAGACCCAGTACTTC	CASSALGLAGVETQYF
NA	TRBJ2-6	TRBV7-8	NA	TGTGCCAGCAGCTTAAACACAGCTGGGGCCAACGTCCTGACTTTC	CASSLNTAGANVLTF
NA	TRBJ1-2	TRBV7-2	few	TGTGCCAGCAGCTTACTCTTTGGAGTGGCTCCAGCTAACTATGGCTACACCTTC	CASSLLFGVAPANYGYTF
NA	TRBJ1-2	TRBV27	few	TGTGCCAGCAGTCCGAGGGGGGGAGATCGCGGCTACACCTTC	CASSPRGGDRGYTF
NA	TRBJ2-7	TRBV6-5	few	TGTGCCAGCAGTCCGGGGGCACCCCCCTACGAGCAGTACTTC	CASSPGAPPYEQYF
TRBD1	TRBJ2-1	TRBV9	NA	TGTGCCAGCAGCGTAGACACAGGGGGTGAGCAGTTCTTC	CASSVDTGGEQFF
NA	TRBJ1-1	TRBV29-1	many	TGCAGCGGAGGGGGACCCCGCTCCTCTGAAGCTTTCTTT	CSGGGPRSSEAFF
TRBD1	TRBJ2-1	TRBV24-1	NA	TGTGCCTCCGGGACAGGGGGCCTTGAGCAGTTCTTC	CASGTGGLEQFF
NA	TRBJ2-3	TRBV2	few	TGTGCCAGCAGTGATGGGTTTATGATGACAGATACGCAGTATTTT	CASSDGFMMTDTQYF
NA	TRBJ1-2	TRBV7-3	NA	TGTGCCAGCAGCAGGACGGCGGACTATGGCTACACCTTC	CASSRTADYGYTF
NA	TRBJ2-2	TRBV6-6	many	TGTGCCAGCAGACCCACAGGGATTGACACCGGGGAGCTGTTTTTT	CASRPTGIDTGELFF
NA	TRBJ2-5	TRBV11-1	NA	TGTGCCAGCAGATGGAGGGACAGTGACGAGACCCAGTACTTC	CASRWRDSDETQYF
TRBD1	TRBJ2-5	TRBV10-3	many	TGTGCCATCAGTGAAGGGACAGGAGGACAAGAGACCCAGTACTTC	CAISEGTGGQETQYF
NA	TRBJ2-3	TRBV10-3	NA	TGTGCCATCAGTGAGTCGGGGGGGGGCCGGGTCACAGATACGCAGTATTTT	CAISESGGGRVTDTQYF
NA	TRBJ1-6	TRBV4-1	NA	TGCGCCAGCAGCCCGGGAAGACCTGTGCGGGATTATAATTCACCCCTCCACTTT	CASSPGRPVRDYNSPLHF
TRBD2	TRBJ2-3	TRBV7-2	NA	TGTGCCAGCAGCTCCGGACTAGGGGGCACAGATACGCAGTATTTT	CASSSGLGGTDTQYF
TRBD2	TRBJ2-1	TRBV10-3	many	TGTGCCATCAGTGAGCGGGGGGAATACAATGAGCAGTTCTTC	CAISERGEYNEQFF
TRBD1	TRBJ2-2	TRBV29-1	NA	TGCAGCGTCCTCTGGACAGGGACGAACACCGGGGAGCTGTTTTTT	CSVLWTGTNTGELFF
NA	TRBJ1-1	TRBV7-3	NA	TGTGCCAGCAGCTTAATGGTAGACACTGAAGCTTTCTTT	CASSLMVDTEAFF